This T cell receptor beta chain was captured in a study of T cell repertoires and HLA-DP antigens. To note about this clone: Its antigen is unknown.

The assay was immunoSEQ multiplex PCR, and TCRdb's table has in-frame clones only and misses some. The sample yields fewer than 95,000 clones, about nine tenths seen once. Study-wide findings and caveats: Clones undetected before culture averaged roughly 39% against one allele and approximately 51% against the other.

The V end was cut by 0 bases, the J end by 10 bases, with 18 bases between. The length of the CDR3 is 15 residues. The germline CDR1 and CDR2 sequences are MNHEY and SVGAGI. V is TRBV6-5 and J is TRBJ1-1; TRBD1 might be the D (5 bases). The sequencing input was CD4+ T cells from PBMCs. This TCR derives from a man aged 45-65 years in good health and CMV-seronegative. This CDR3 reads CASSYSGGGSGGAFF. In DNA, the CDR3 is TGTGCCAGCAGTTACTCGGGGGGGGGATCCGGTGGAGCTTTCTTT.